Listed here is a single T cell receptor (beta chain). The antigen remains undetermined. Regarding donors, all were healthy bone marrow donors. The source of the sample is a study of cytomegalovirus exposure and HLA in healthy donors. Background on the study: Findings of an earlier analysis included roughly 120 million unique TCR beta sequences from around 180 million T cells.

The CDR3 covers 14 residues. CDR1 is SGHTA and CDR2 is FQGTGA in the germline V gene. Trimming cost V 5 bases and J 14 bases; bases outside gene matches: 9. The PCR was carried out with 60 Vbeta primers and 13 Jbeta primers. Here immunoSEQ multiplex PCR was the method, and the copy in TCRdb shows in-frame clones only, minus some. Recorded for this sample: about 46,000 clones. Study-level results: About 87% or about 30% of the time was how often most TCR beta V segments were productive, according to an earlier analysis.

Sequenced: PBMCs. The sequence was obtained from a woman aged 40 to 50 in good health and CMV-seronegative. The chain uses TRBV7-3 and TRBJ2-1, with 13 bases aligning to TRBD2. CDR3 region: CASSPRTSGSRKFF. In DNA, the CDR3 is TGTGCCAGCAGCCCACGGACTAGCGGGAGTAGGAAGTTCTTC.